Presented here are 31 T cell receptor beta chains from one specimen sequenced in a study of control samples from healthy donors and cancer patients. Produced via immunoSEQ multiplex PCR; TCRdb's table is partial and in-frame only. Of tens of thousands of clones listed, more than 75% are singletons. Material for sequencing was blood. Receptor source: a man aged 45-60 years in good health.

The V and J genes are TRBV15 and TRBJ2-7; D ambiguous. The V end was cut by 9 bases, the J end by 3 bases, with 18 bases between. In germline, CDR1 is LNHNV, CDR2 YYDKDF (reference sequence). CDR3 length equals 14 residues. The CDR3 is CATSAGSKGYEQYF. Written as DNA, the CDR3 is TGTGCCACTTCGGCCGGGTCAAAGGGCTACGAGCAGTACTTC.

The chain is built from TRBV7-2 and TRBJ2-7; D assignment may be TRBD1 or TRBD2 (5 bases each). The V end lost 7 bases, the J end lost 8 bases, and 15 bases lay between the germline ends. The CDR3 sequence is 12 residues long. Germline V gene data show CDR1 as SGHTA and CDR2 as FQGNSA. CDR3 sequence (DNA): TGTGCCAGCAACCTCGGGACCAACCAGCAGTACTTC. Amino acids: CASNLGTNQQYF.

The rearrangement uses TRBV18 and TRBJ1-2; D unclear. The CDR3 spans 15 residues. Germline V CDR1 and CDR2: KGHSH, LQKENI. The V end lost 2 bases, the J end lost 6 bases, and 16 bases lay between the germline ends. The CDR3 coding sequence is TGTGCCAGCTCACCAAAAAGGGCACCGGAGCATGGCTACACCTTC. Amino acid sequence: CASSPKRAPEHGYTF.

The rearrangement joins TRBV29-1 to TRBJ2-1; D may be TRBD1 (5 bases). V gave up 4 bases and J gave up 6 bases, with 13 bases separating them. Germline V gene sequence: CDR1 SQVTM, CDR2 ANQGSEA. The CDR3 is made up of 13 amino acids. CDR3 in amino acids: CSVVEGAANEQFF. The DNA for the CDR3 is TGCAGCGTTGTTGAAGGGGCGGCCAATGAGCAGTTCTTC.

This clone was seen once. CDR3 DNA: TGTGCCAGCAGCACCCGGCCAGATCAGAGCTCCTACGAGCAGTACTTC. This encodes CASSTRPDQSSYEQYF. The V call is TRBV5-4, the J call TRBJ2-7; the D is unclear. Germline loops: CDR1 SGHNT, CDR2 YYREEE (reference sequence). The CDR3 has 16 residues. Trimming cost V 4 bases and J 0 bases, with 17 bases left between them.

This rearrangement joins TRBV9 to TRBJ2-1, with 10 bases matching TRBD2. This CDR3 is 18 amino acids long. Germline loops: CDR1 SGDLS, CDR2 YYNGEE. The V and J ends lost 3 bases and 8 bases, in that order; junction bases with no gene match: 17. Here the CDR3 DNA reads TGTGCCAGCAGCGAAACTAGCGGGAACCTCCGTGGGACCGATGAGCAGTTCTTC. Its protein product is CASSETSGNLRGTDEQFF. Based on the CDR3 plus reference TRBV9 and TRBJ2-1, the full variable domain is DSGVTQTPKHLITATGQRVTLRCSPRSGDLSVYWYQQSLDQGLQFLIQYYNGEERAKGNILERFSAQQFPDLHSELNLSSLELGDSALYFCASSETSGNLRGTDEQFFGPGTRLTVL.

The chain combines TRBV5-1 with TRBJ2-5, with TRBD2 matching over 16 bases. This CDR3 comprises 17 residues. With V trimmed by 4 bases and J by 5 bases, 8 bases remained unmatched. CDR1 is SGHRS and CDR2 is YFSETQ in the germline V gene. The CDR3 bases are TGCGCCAGCAGCCCGGGACTAGCGGGAGGGAGTCGGGAGACCCAGTACTTC. Protein product: CASSPGLAGGSRETQYF.

The genes are TRBV5-4 and TRBJ1-1; D unclear. V lost 1 base to trimming and J lost 4 bases, with 11 bases between them. The CDR3 is 14 residues long. Germline loops: CDR1 SGHNT, CDR2 YYREEE (reference sequence). Written as DNA, the CDR3 is TGTGCCAGCAGCTTGACCGGCGGGGTCACTGAAGCTTTCTTT. Protein sequence: CASSLTGGVTEAFF.

The rearrangement uses TRBV7-2 and TRBJ2-5; weak D call: TRBD2 (6 bases). From germline, CDR1 is SGHTA and CDR2 FQGNSA. V lost 6 bases to trimming and J lost 2 bases, with 16 bases between them. The CDR3 runs 15 residues. The CDR3 DNA is TGTGCCAGCAGAACTATAGCGGAGTCACAAGAGACCCAGTACTTC. It codes for CASRTIAESQETQYF.

This clone appeared a few times. The chain has TRBV18 and TRBJ2-5, with no clear D. Germline loops: CDR1 KGHSH, CDR2 LQKENI. The germline V and J ends were trimmed by 8 bases and 2 bases, with 12 bases remaining between them. The CDR3 sequence is 13 residues long. The CDR3 DNA follows: TGTGCCAGCGCTTCCCTTCCGCAAGAGACCCAGTACTTC. This encodes CASASLPQETQYF. Looking up the rest from reference TRBV18 and TRBJ2-5 gives the full variable domain: NAGVMQNPRHLVRRRGQEARLRCSPMKGHSHVYWYRQLPEEGLKFMVYLQKENIIDESGMPKERFSAEFPKEGPSILRIQQVVRGDSAAYFCASASLPQETQYFGPGTRLLVL.

This chain links TRBV6-2 or TRBV6-3 with TRBJ2-1, with 11 bases identical to TRBD2. V was pared by 6 bases and J by 8 bases, with 6 bases of the junction left unmatched. The germline CDR1 and CDR2 sequences are MNHEY and SVGEGT. The CDR3 is 14 residues long. The CDR3 loop reads CASSLLAGVDEQFF. Written as DNA, the CDR3 is TGTGCCAGCAGCTTACTAGCGGGAGTTGATGAGCAGTTCTTC.

The genes are TRBV4-2 and TRBJ2-2; TRBD1 matches at 10 bases. Germline lookup yields CDR1 LGHNA and CDR2 YNFKEQ. This CDR3 has 16 amino acids. Trimming at V came to 2 bases and at J to 6 bases, leaving 6 bases not matched to a gene. CDR3 sequence (DNA): TGTGCCAGCAGCCAAAATACCGGGACAGGGGCCGGGGAGCTGTTTTTT. This gives the protein CASSQNTGTGAGELFF.

The rearrangement uses TRBV30 and TRBJ1-6, with D perhaps matching TRBD1 (5 bases). This CDR3 comprises 15 residues. The germline CDR1 and CDR2 sequences are GTSNPN and SVGIG (reference sequence). Trimming cost V 2 bases and J 10 bases, with 18 bases left between them. CDR3 protein: CAWSPARQGRSPLHF. DNA for the CDR3: TGTGCCTGGAGTCCCGCCCGCCAGGGTCGCTCACCCCTCCACTTT.

This chain connects TRBV28 to TRBJ1-1, with no clear D. V was pared by 5 bases and J by 1 base, with 5 bases between. CDR3 length: 12 amino acids. Germline lookup yields CDR1 MDHEN and CDR2 SYDVKM. This chain's CDR3 is CASSERNTEAFF. DNA for the CDR3: TGTGCCAGCAGTGAACGGAACACTGAAGCTTTCTTT.

The sample holds one count of this clone. The rearrangement links TRBV25-1 to TRBJ2-3; 7 positions agree with TRBD1. V was pared by 4 bases and J by 6 bases, with 7 bases of the junction left unmatched. The CDR3 is made up of 14 amino acids. The V gene's germline CDR1 is MGHDK and CDR2 SYGVNS. CDR3 DNA: TGTGCCAGCAGTGCGTTGACAGGGTCGGATACGCAGTATTTT. Translation gives CASSALTGSDTQYF.

The chain couples TRBV30 to TRBJ2-5; D not certain. The germline CDR1 and CDR2 sequences are GTSNPN and SVGIG (reference sequence). Trimming left V 0 bases short and J 4 bases short, with 9 bases between. CDR3 length equals 13 residues. CDR3 sequence (DNA): TGTGCCTGGAGTGTATTCGAAGGAGAGACCCAGTACTTC. As protein: CAWSVFEGETQYF.

J is TRBJ2-3 and V is TRBV25-1; 8 nucleotides match TRBD2. Germline trimming cut 3 bases from V and 4 bases from J; bases unmatched to any gene: 12. The CDR3 is 17 residues long. Germline values: CDR1 MGHDK, CDR2 SYGVNS. The CDR3, as DNA: TGTGCCAGCAGTGACCTATCGGGACTAGATCCCGCAGATACGCAGTATTTT. This translates into CASSDLSGLDPADTQYF.

J is TRBJ2-7 and V is TRBV4-1; 14 nucleotides agree with TRBD2. The ends lost 0 bases at V and 4 bases at J; junction bases unmatched: 8. The CDR3 is 18 amino acids. Per germline, CDR1 MGHRA and CDR2 YSYEKL. Here the CDR3 DNA reads TGCGCCAGCAGCCAAGATGGGGGACTAGCGGGAGTTGCGTACGAGCAGTACTTC. The encoded protein is CASSQDGGLAGVAYEQYF.

The chain recombines TRBV28 with TRBJ1-1, with a possible D match to TRBD1 (6 bases). CDR1 and CDR2 (germline): MDHEN, SYDVKM. Trimming took off 5 bases at V and 5 bases at J, with 21 bases between the two ends. The CDR3 extends over 16 amino acids. CDR3 bases: TGTGCCAGCAGTCTCCGGGCCGGGATCCAGGGGACTGAAGCTTTCTTT. This gives the protein CASSLRAGIQGTEAFF.

J is TRBJ2-7 and V is TRBV11-3, with 7 positions matching TRBD1. The J segment lost 4 bases and the V segment lost 5 bases, leaving 11 bases of the junction unmatched. Per the germline V gene, CDR1 is SGHNT and CDR2 is YENEEA. CDR3 length: 15 amino acids. CDR3 DNA: TGTGCCAGCAGCCGAGCTCAGGGACAGAGTTACGAGCAGTACTTC. Translated, it gives CASSRAQGQSYEQYF.

The chain is built from TRBV6-5 and TRBJ1-5, with a weak D call TRBD1 (6 bases). V gave up 0 bases and J gave up 4 bases, with 10 bases separating them. The CDR3 runs to 15 residues. In germline, CDR1 is MNHEY, CDR2 SVGAGI. The CDR3 loop reads CASSYSKGGNQPQHF. CDR3 DNA sequence: TGTGCCAGCAGTTACTCGAAAGGGGGAAATCAGCCCCAGCATTTT.

The chain combines TRBV7-2 with TRBJ2-3; 7 positions agree with TRBD2. V was pared by 3 bases and J by 4 bases, with 4 bases of the junction left unmatched. The V gene's germline CDR1 is SGHTA and CDR2 FQGNSA. The CDR3 loop spans 14 amino acids. The CDR3 bases are TGTGCCAGCAGCTTTTCAGGACTAGCAGATACGCAGTATTTT. The encoded protein is CASSFSGLADTQYF.

The chain is built from TRBV2 and TRBJ2-1; 8 nucleotides align to TRBD2. Germline CDR1 and CDR2: SNHLY and FYNNEI. The J segment lost 8 bases and the V segment lost 7 bases, leaving 7 bases of the junction unmatched. This CDR3 is built from 13 residues. CDR3 coding DNA: TGTGCCAGCACCCGAGCGGGAGCCCATGAGCAGTTCTTC. As protein: CASTRAGAHEQFF.

V is TRBV3-1 (or the pseudogene TRBV3-2) and J is TRBJ1-5; D gene unclear. The germline V gene has CDR1 LGHDT and CDR2 YNNKEL (reference sequence). There are 16 residues in the CDR3. V was trimmed by 0 bases and J by 0 bases, leaving 9 bases between them. Written as DNA, the CDR3 is TGTGCCAGCAGCCAAGATTGGCAAAATAGCAATCAGCCCCAGCATTTT. Its translation is CASSQDWQNSNQPQHF.

V usage is TRBV29-1 and J usage is TRBJ2-7; TRBD1 matches at 10 bases. The CDR3 contains 14 residues. In germline, CDR1 is SQVTM, CDR2 ANQGSEA. Losses at the gene ends were 1 base for V and 6 bases for J; bases not matched to a gene: 6. The CDR3 DNA is TGCAGCGTTGAAGCGACAGGGGGCCTAGGCGAGCAGTACTTC. Translated: CSVEATGGLGEQYF.

The chain combines TRBV11-2 with TRBJ2-3, with D tentatively TRBD2 (5 bases). CDR3 length equals 18 residues. The V gene's germline CDR1 is SGHAT and CDR2 FQNNGV. V was pared by 4 bases and J by 1 base, with 21 bases between. In DNA form, the CDR3 reads TGTGCCAGCAGCTCACCCATAAACGGACTGGCACGCACAGATACGCAGTATTTT. It specifies CASSSPINGLARTDTQYF.

The chain carries TRBV29-1 and TRBJ2-7; TRBD1 aligns across 9 bases. After removal of 4 bases from V and 0 bases from J, the junction contained 7 bases not matched to a gene. The CDR3 covers 15 residues. Germline assignment: CDR1 SQVTM and CDR2 ANQGSEA. The CDR3 DNA reads as TGCAGCGTTGCTGGGACAGGGCCAAGCTCCTACGAGCAGTACTTC. Protein sequence: CSVAGTGPSSYEQYF.

The chain has TRBV7-2 and TRBJ2-1; no reliable D call. Trimming shortened V by 1 base and J by 12 bases, and 13 bases separated the two germline ends. CDR3 length: 13 amino acids. Germline loops: CDR1 SGHTA, CDR2 FQGNSA. The CDR3 DNA follows: TGTGCCAGCAGCTTAGGAGAAATAGGGATGCAGTTCTTC. It is translated as CASSLGEIGMQFF.

V gene TRBV5-6 combines with J gene TRBJ1-1, with D hard to call. CDR3 size: 13 residues. Germline V gene lookup returns CDR1 SGHDT and CDR2 YYEEEE. V was pared by 5 bases and J by 4 bases, with 12 bases between. CDR3 amino acids: CASRQGRGTEAFF. CDR3 DNA: TGTGCCAGCAGACAAGGACGGGGCACTGAAGCTTTCTTT. The whole variable domain, remainder taken from reference TRBV5-6 and TRBJ1-1, is DAGVTQSPTHLIKTRGQQVTLRCSPKSGHDTVSWYQQALGQGPQFIFQYYEEEERQRGNFPDRFSGHQFPNYSSELNVNALLLGDSALYLCASRQGRGTEAFFGQGTRLTVV.

This clone was observed a single time. The V gene is TRBV28, the J gene TRBJ1-2, with D unresolved. The CDR3 sequence is 11 residues long. Deletions cut 1 base from V and 9 bases from J, with 6 bases between. CDR1 and CDR2 from the germline V gene are MDHEN and SYDVKM. This CDR3 reads CASSLLGRYTF. The CDR3 DNA sequence: TGTGCCAGCAGTTTATTAGGTCGCTACACCTTC.

The chain joins TRBV6-5 to TRBJ1-2, with TRBD1 matching 7 bases. In germline, CDR1 is MNHEY, CDR2 SVGAGI. With 6 bases clipped from V and 7 bases from J, the junction kept 5 bases outside the gene matches. The CDR3 has 12 amino acids. The CDR3 region is CASSPTGLGYTF. As DNA, the CDR3 is TGTGCCAGCAGCCCGACAGGGCTTGGCTACACCTTC.